This note documents a single T cell receptor beta chain sequence. This CDR3 is built from 15 residues. The V gene's germline CDR1 is SGHAT and CDR2 FQNNGV. The J segment lost 9 bases and the V segment lost 5 bases, leaving 9 bases of the junction unmatched. Method: immunoSEQ multiplex PCR; TCRdb's copy keeps in-frame clones and lacks some. The sample has roughly 90,000 clones, 80% to 90% seen once; the top ten hold approximately 5.2%. The data were taken from a study of blood T cell repertoires in COVID-19. The source material was peripheral blood. The receptor was derived from a woman of 80 years or more with active COVID-19. The V gene is TRBV11-2, the J gene TRBJ2-1, with 11 bases fitting TRBD2. The CDR3 bases are TGTGCCAGCAGCAAGCGTCCGACTAGCGGGATTGAGCAGTTCTTC. It encodes CASSKRPTSGIEQFF.